The subject of this entry is one TCR beta chain. The antigen remains undetermined. The data stem from a study of cytomegalovirus exposure and HLA in healthy donors. The repertoire was sequenced with immunoSEQ multiplex PCR; TCRdb's copy has only in-frame clones and lacks some. The sample yields roughly 150,000 clones, roughly nine tenths seen once. Germline values: CDR1 SGHTA, CDR2 FQGNSA. The V end was cut by 4 bases, the J end by 6 bases, with 11 bases between. The CDR3 is 13 amino acids. Study-level points and caveats: Clusters of TCRs from the first cohort tended to co-occur in the 130 or so validation repertoires (as a later analysis found).

The rearrangement links TRBV7-2 to TRBJ2-3; D possibly corresponds to TRBD2 (5 bases). This receptor was taken from a young woman in good health and CMV-seropositive. The sample taken for sequencing was PBMCs. The CDR3 spells CASSSPQRDTQYF. The CDR3 DNA is TGTGCCAGCAGCTCCCCCCAGCGGGATACGCAGTATTTT.